The 10 T cell receptor beta chains below all came from one sample that was sequenced in a study of T cells in Graves' hyperthyroidism and ophthalmopathy. TCR beta CDR3 regions were amplified from RNA transcripts. TCR CDR3 underwent first-round RT-PCR with the HTBI primer set. TCRdb redid the calling of the multiplex PCR reads with MiXCR, one entry per CDR3 protein. The sample records hundreds of thousands of distinct CDR3 sequences, 13% being singletons. Sequencing was performed on blood. Source of these receptors: a woman aged 18-29 years with Graves' hyperthyroidism.

This clonotype showed up just a few times. The gene calls are TRBV5-1 and TRBJ2-3; the match to TRBD2 covers 12 bases. The CDR3 is made up of 16 amino acids. Germline trimming cut 4 bases from V and 4 bases from J; bases unmatched to any gene: 7. Germline V CDR1 and CDR2: SGHRS, YFSETQ. The CDR3 region has the DNA TGCGCCAGCAGCCCCGGGACTAGCGGGTTGTCAGATACGCAGTATTTT. This translates into CASSPGTSGLSDTQYF.

This clonotype was counted ten times or more. The CDR3 loop reads CASTTGTGADVYGYTF. CDR3 DNA sequence: TGTGCCAGCACGACCGGGACAGGGGCCGACGTCTATGGCTACACCTTC. The chain combines TRBV28 with TRBJ1-2; 10 nucleotides match TRBD1. This CDR3 contains 16 residues. Germline trimming cut 7 bases from V and 4 bases from J; bases unmatched to any gene: 12. Germline-derived CDR1 and CDR2 are MDHEN and SYDVKM.

This clonotype showed up many times. V and J are TRBV6-1 and TRBJ1-6; D ambiguous. The V end lost 6 bases, the J end lost 7 bases, and 7 bases lay between the germline ends. CDR3 length equals 12 residues. Germline V gene data show CDR1 as MNHNS and CDR2 as SASEGT. CDR3 nucleotides: TGTGCCAGCAGGGACCCAAATTCACCCCTCCACTTT. This translates into CASRDPNSPLHF.

This clonotype has ten or more counts. The CDR3 protein is CASSFQTLTDTQYF. The CDR3, as DNA: TGTGCCAGCAGTTTCCAAACTCTCACAGATACGCAGTATTTT. V usage is TRBV12-3 or TRBV12-4 and J usage is TRBJ2-3, with D unclear. The V end was cut by 3 bases, the J end by 2 bases, with 9 bases between. This CDR3 spans 14 amino acids.

The CDR3: CASKSRAGTEAFF. The CDR3 nucleotides are TGTGCCAGCAAATCCAGGGCGGGCACTGAAGCTTTCTTT. The rearrangement links TRBV6-2 or TRBV6-3 to TRBJ1-1; D is possibly TRBD1 (5 bases). Germline lookup yields CDR1 MNHEY and CDR2 SVGEGT. This CDR3 contains 13 residues. The V gene lost 7 bases and the J gene lost 4 bases, with 13 bases spanning the gap.

At least ten counts were recorded for this clonotype. The chain has TRBV20-1 and TRBJ2-6; D is perhaps TRBD1 (6 bases). V lost 5 bases and J lost 5, with 22 bases in between. The CDR3 is 17 residues long. Looked up from germline, CDR1 is DFQATT and CDR2 is SNEGSKA (reference sequence). The CDR3 region has the DNA TGCAGTGCTGATACCGGGCCATGGGGGCGAAGGGCCAACGTCCTGACTTTC. This sequence encodes CSADTGPWGRRANVLTF.

This clonotype was recorded at least ten times. V usage is TRBV20-1 and J usage is TRBJ1-1; no clear D gene. Per germline, CDR1 DFQATT and CDR2 SNEGSKA (reference sequence). Trimming stripped 5 bases from V and 0 bases from J, with 13 bases between. The CDR3 has 14 amino acids. DNA of the CDR3: TGCAGTGCTGTGGGTCGGAGAATGAACACTGAAGCTTTCTTT. It is translated as CSAVGRRMNTEAFF.

This clonotype was detected ten times or more. The chain combines TRBV6-1 with TRBJ2-7; 13 bases are shared with TRBD2. After removal of 6 bases from V and 7 bases from J, the junction contained 9 bases not matched to a gene. The CDR3 is 15 residues long. Per germline, CDR1 MNHNS and CDR2 SASEGT. Here the CDR3 reads CASRGGTSGAEEQYF. CDR3 DNA: TGTGCCAGCAGAGGAGGGACTAGCGGGGCCGAGGAGCAGTACTTC.

In this sample, this clonotype turned up many times. V gene TRBV7-3 combines with J gene TRBJ2-5, with D tentatively TRBD1 (5 bases). The CDR3 length is 15 residues. Trimming took 5 bases from V and 0 from J, leaving 13 bases between them. CDR1 and CDR2 (germline): SGHTA, FQGTGA. This chain's CDR3 is CASSRSGHNQETQYF. As DNA, the CDR3 is TGTGCCAGCAGCCGATCTGGACACAACCAAGAGACCCAGTACTTC.

At least ten counts were recorded for this clonotype. The rearrangement joins TRBV7-8 to TRBJ2-3; 10 bases fit TRBD1. V lost 2 bases to trimming and J lost 4 bases; unmatched junction nucleotides: 6. From germline, CDR1 is SGHVS and CDR2 FQNEAQ. CDR3 size: 16 residues. The CDR3: CASSLHRDRGPDTQYF. The CDR3 nucleotides read TGTGCCAGCAGCTTACACCGGGACAGGGGCCCAGATACGCAGTATTTT.